This TCR beta chain was captured in a study of PD-1 blockade in mismatch repair-deficient tumors (dated by TCRdb to 2017 to 2019). For the study in its entirety: Between September 2013 and 2016, the trial enrolled 65 to 95 consecutive patients with approximately 12 types of mismatch repair-deficient cancer, all of whom had received prior treatment and were progressing. Tumor-associated T cell clones were tracked in the peripheral blood of patients responding to PD-1 blockade by deep sequencing of TCR CDR3 regions.

Notes on this clone: The specificity of this receptor is unknown. No base quality values were provided; no much bigger clone lies one nucleotide off.

For each enrolled patient, mismatch repair deficiency was established using either polymerase chain reaction or immunohistochemistry. TCR sequencing was performed for three patients who responded to pembrolizumab therapy. Pembrolizumab PD-1 blockade was prospectively tested in advanced mismatch repair-deficient cancers, regardless of tissue of origin, in the phase II trial. Peripheral blood T cell samples were collected serially, before PD-1 blockade began and at several time points afterward. Blood sampling times were reported as weeks after the first pembrolizumab dose. The library was built by means of the immunoSEQ multiplex PCR assay. The immuneACCESS repertoire file appears here via TCRdb, limited to in-frame rearrangements. These files lack a portion of the clones; in checked studies, under half of the deficit traces to unresolved V genes, and the cause of the others is not known. This sample lists about 51,000 clones; roughly 80% were detected once. The ten largest clones represent 7% to 8.5% of the sample.

What the authors observed across the whole study: After pembrolizumab, tumor-resident clones, which were often undetectable in blood before treatment, expanded rapidly and then contracted, generally ahead of radiologic responses.

From the cysteine through the phenylalanine, the CDR3 covers 14 amino acids. Only the CDR3 region is kept as DNA, spanning 42 bases read in frame from base 1. The rearranged segments are TRBV21-1 and TRBJ2-3; the D call TRBD2 from the table was never checked on the DNA. TRBV21-1 is a pseudogene segment. The receptor's source is an adult with mismatch repair-deficient cancer. Sequencing used peripheral blood, obtained more than 19 weeks after starting pembrolizumab. The nucleotide sequence is given as TGTGCCAGCAGCATCGGGAGGGTTACAGATACGCAGTATTTT. Its translation reads: CASSIGRVTDTQYF.